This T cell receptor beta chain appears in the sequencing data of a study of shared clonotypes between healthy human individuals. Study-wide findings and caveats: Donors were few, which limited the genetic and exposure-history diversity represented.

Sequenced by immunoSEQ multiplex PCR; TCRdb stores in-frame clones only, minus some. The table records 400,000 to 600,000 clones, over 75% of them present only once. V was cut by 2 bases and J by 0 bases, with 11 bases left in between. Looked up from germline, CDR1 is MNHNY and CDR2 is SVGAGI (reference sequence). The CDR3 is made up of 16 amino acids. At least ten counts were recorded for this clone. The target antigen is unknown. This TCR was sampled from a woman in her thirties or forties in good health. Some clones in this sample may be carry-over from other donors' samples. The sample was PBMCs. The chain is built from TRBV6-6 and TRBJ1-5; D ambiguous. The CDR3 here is CASSYGNTRSNQPQHF. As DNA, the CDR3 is TGTGCCAGCAGTTACGGAAACACACGTAGCAATCAGCCCCAGCATTTT.